The 4 T cell receptor beta chains below were found in one sample sequenced in a study of shared clonotypes between healthy human individuals. Generated by immunoSEQ multiplex PCR, the TCRdb table keeps only in-frame clones and is missing some. The sample includes 2.3 million or so clones, approximately 93% of them seen just once. Sequencing used naive CD4+ T cells from PBMCs. As to subset: CD45RA+ positively selected. Receptors originate from a man between 18 and 29 years old in good health. Some clones in this sample may be carry-over from other donors' samples.

The chain combines TRBV4-3 with TRBJ2-2; a weak D match, TRBD2 (6 bases). Trimming removed 0 bases at V and 1 base at J, with 9 bases between. Germline assignment: CDR1 LGHNA and CDR2 YSLEER. This CDR3 spans 16 amino acids. The CDR3 DNA follows: TGCGCCAGCAGCCAAGAAGGCGGGAAGAACACCGGGGAGCTGTTTTTT. Its translation: CASSQEGGKNTGELFF.

About this clone: The DNA is left out, because the CDR3 cannot be placed on it with certainty; the CDR3 is given as TCRdb lists it. The chain recombines TRBV28 with TRBJ1-2. Germline loops: CDR1 MDHEN, CDR2 SYDVKM. The CDR3 spans 14 amino acids, including both terminal residues. The CDR3 reads CASSSSLAVVGYTF.

The count of this clone is one. The chain links TRBV5-1 to TRBJ1-1; D is unresolved. Germline V CDR1 and CDR2: SGHRS, YFSETQ. V gave up 6 bases and J gave up 0 bases, with 12 bases separating them. The CDR3 contains 14 residues. The CDR3 coding sequence is TGCGCCAGCACCCAAAGCGGTATGAACACTGAAGCTTTCTTT. Translated: CASTQSGMNTEAFF.

The chain has TRBV11-3 and TRBJ1-2; no definite D call. CDR3 size: 18 residues. CDR1 and CDR2 (germline): SGHNT, YENEEA. V gave up 2 bases and J gave up 3 bases, with 22 bases separating them. CDR3: CASSLLTRRLDVDYGYTF. In nucleotides, the CDR3 is TGTGCCAGCAGCTTACTTACCCGCCGGCTAGACGTAGACTATGGCTACACCTTC.